This T cell receptor (beta chain) originates from a study of T cell responses to AZD1222 COVID-19 vaccine (dated by TCRdb to the early 2020s). Turning to the overall study: AZD1222 recipients with second doses at about 4 weeks or about 12 weeks were pooled, because spike-specific TCR depth and breadth did not differ between schedules. A total of 240 or so trial participants underwent TCR sequencing, of whom 207 had received two doses of AZD1222 and 26 had received two doses of the MenACWY control vaccine. Trial participants were enrolled into age subgroups of 18-55, 56-69 and 70-plus years, which contained approximately 150, 28 and 58 TCR-sequenced participants, respectively.

Reading the label with the study, this specimen's time point is: baseline before first vaccination. The vaccinee samples were drawn from two UK trials, COV001 and COV002, one of which was a single-blind randomized controlled phase 2/3 trial testing AZD1222 (ChAdOx1 nCoV-19) in healthy adults. For TCRbeta chain sequencing, PBMC samples from trial participants were taken at day 0 and at day 28 after the second dose. Points the paper makes about the study in general: Conclusions about previously exposed vaccinees were limited because only a handful of AZD1222 recipients were SARS-CoV-2 seropositive at baseline. Epitopes outside the regions mutated in the B.1.351 and B.1.1.7 variants were reportedly recognized by nearly half of the unique spike-specific TCRs. CD4 TCRs associated with the vaccine covered the entire spike protein, and the dominant responses were in regions 160-218 and 743-854. A significant rise in spike-specific TCR breadth and depth was observed after two AZD1222 doses relative to day 0 and relative to MenACWY recipients. Most participants were white British and females outnumbered males, and the authors suggested that clonal diversity may have been underestimated. Because no day 14 peak-response samples were available, repertoires were characterized only after the peak T cell response. In the small 56-69-year group, the increase in depth fell short of significance, most likely because of low power.

Worth noting for this clone: The antigen it recognizes is unknown. The record has no base qualities; no much larger clone is one base away.

From a lookup of the germline V gene, CDR1 and CDR2 are MNHEY and SVGAGI. From its cysteine to its phenylalanine, the CDR3 spans 15 amino acids. Only the CDR3 DNA is retained, 45 bases long and in frame from the first base. V sheds 0 bases and J sheds 0 bases, leaving 9 bases between their ends. The CDR3 regions of human TCRbeta chains were analyzed by immunosequencing. In the paper's pipeline: Repertoire TCRs were checked for matches against a reference library of SARS-CoV-2-specific TCRs that had been generated using the MIRA antigen-specificity platform. Breadth was defined as the fraction of unique TCRs that were SARS-CoV-2-associated, and depth was defined as the fraction of total T cells that were SARS-CoV-2-associated. Using the MIRA data, each spike-specific TCR was assigned both to the spike region to which the TCR was reactive and to a CD4 or CD8 class. Log10-transformed breadth and depth values were compared by one-way ANOVA with Sidak's multiple comparisons tests. The immuneACCESS repertoire file appears here via TCRdb, limited to in-frame rearrangements. These files lack a portion of the clones; in checked studies, under half of the deficit traces to unresolved V genes, and the cause of the others is not known. V and J calls and clone size follow that table, whereas D and trimming were derived from the DNA. In all, the sample holds about 110,000 clones, and 86% of those were seen once. Roughly 3% of the sample is in the top ten clones.

The chain employs TRBV6-5 and TRBJ2-7; the D gene is unclear. The sequenced sample was peripheral blood, obtained on day 0 of AZD1222 vaccination. The TCR sequence derives from an adult in good health. The CDR3 is CASSYSPSGSYEQYF. The bases read TGTGCCAGCAGTTACTCGCCGTCGGGCTCCTACGAGCAGTACTTC.